What follows are 32 T cell receptor beta chains derived from one specimen sequenced in a study of blood T cell repertoires in COVID-19. Data came from immunoSEQ multiplex PCR; TCRdb stores just in-frame clones and leaves some out. There are 65,000 to 95,000 clones in the sample; 60% to 85% occur only once, and 15% to 20% lies in the top ten. Sequenced input: peripheral blood. The origin of the receptors is a human donor in a cohort sampled during active COVID-19.

V and J are TRBV9 and TRBJ1-4; D is ambiguous. The CDR3 contains 17 residues. V was cut by 2 bases and J by 8 bases, with 22 bases left in between. Per germline, CDR1 SGDLS and CDR2 YYNGEE. CDR3 coding DNA: TGTGCCAGCAGCGTGCCAGAAGGTAGCGGAGGAAACGAAAAACTGTTTTTT. The encoded protein is CASSVPEGSGGNEKLFF.

This clone was picked up many times. The chain carries TRBV6-5 and TRBJ2-2; D not resolved. Germline V gene sequence: CDR1 MNHEY, CDR2 SVGAGI. CDR3 length: 12 residues. V shed 7 bases and J shed 3 bases, with 6 bases lying between them. For the CDR3, the DNA is TGTGCCAGCATTGCGTACACCGGGGAGCTGTTTTTT. Protein product: CASIAYTGELFF.

The chain carries TRBV28 and TRBJ1-5, with 7 nucleotides matching TRBD1. The CDR3 consists of 14 residues. The V gene's germline CDR1 is MDHEN and CDR2 SYDVKM. V lost 4 bases to trimming and J lost 2 bases; unmatched junction nucleotides: 2. The CDR3 region has the DNA TGTGCCAGCAGTTACGACAGGGGCAATCAGCCCCAGCATTTT. Translation: CASSYDRGNQPQHF.

This clone showed up just once. The chain couples TRBV24-1 to TRBJ2-1; no clear D gene. Germline V gene data show CDR1 as KGHDR and CDR2 as SFDVKD. CDR3 size: 11 residues. Trimming shortened V by 3 bases and J by 8 bases, and 4 bases separated the two germline ends. In nucleotides, the CDR3 is TGTGCCACCAGTGATATATATGAGCAGTTCTTC. Translated, it gives CATSDIYEQFF.

The chain employs TRBV18 and TRBJ1-1, with 7 bases matching TRBD1. This CDR3 has 15 amino acids. Trimming took 1 base from V and 5 from J; bases not matched to a gene: 7. CDR1 KGHSH and CDR2 LQKENI come from the germline V gene. CDR3 nucleotides: TGTGCCAGCTCACCACAGACAGGGAGAAGGACTGAAGCTTTCTTT. Protein sequence: CASSPQTGRRTEAFF. Variable domain in full (rest from reference TRBV18 and TRBJ1-1): NAGVMQNPRHLVRRRGQEARLRCSPMKGHSHVYWYRQLPEEGLKFMVYLQKENIIDESGMPKERFSAEFPKEGPSILRIQQVVRGDSAAYFCASSPQTGRRTEAFFGQGTRLTVV.

This chain links TRBV24-1 with TRBJ2-1; 10 bases match TRBD2. Germline CDR1 KGHDR, CDR2 SFDVKD. This CDR3 has 16 residues. The V segment lost 6 bases and the J segment 8 bases; nucleotides outside the gene matches: 12. The CDR3 sequence: CATSPGFLAGDDEQFF. As DNA, the CDR3 is TGTGCCACCAGTCCGGGGTTTCTAGCGGGAGACGATGAGCAGTTCTTC.

The rearrangement links TRBV3-1 (or the pseudogene TRBV3-2) to TRBJ2-7, with D tentatively TRBD1 (6 bases). The CDR3 is made up of 13 amino acids. CDR1 LGHDT and CDR2 YNNKEL come from the germline V gene (reference sequence). With 6 bases removed from V and 2 bases from J, the gap between germline ends came to 11 bases. The CDR3 nucleotides read TGTGCCAGCAGTCCGCAGGGGCCCTACGAGCAGTACTTC. Protein: CASSPQGPYEQYF.

This rearrangement joins TRBV7-3 to TRBJ2-3; TRBD2 matches at 9 bases. The CDR3 is 14 residues long. Unmatched junction bases numbered 4, after V lost 5 bases and J lost 4 bases. The germline gives CDR1 SGHTA, CDR2 FQGTGA. In DNA form, the CDR3 reads TGTGCCAGCAGCCTTAGCGGGGGCTCAGATACGCAGTATTTT. Protein sequence: CASSLSGGSDTQYF. The variable domain in full, completed from reference TRBV7-3 and TRBJ2-3, reads GAGVSQTPSNKVTEKGKYVELRCDPISGHTALYWYRQSLGQGPEFLIYFQGTGAADDSGLPNDRFFAVRPEGSVSTLKIQRTERGDSAVYLCASSLSGGSDTQYFGPGTRLTVL.

This clone was seen a handful of times. This chain joins TRBV4-1 and TRBJ1-3; tentatively, D is TRBD1 (5 bases). The V gene's germline CDR1 is MGHRA and CDR2 YSYEKL. Trimming took off 4 bases at V and 0 bases at J, with 16 bases between the two ends. The CDR3 length is 17 residues. In DNA, the CDR3 is TGCGCCAGCAGCCGGGGAGGGGCAGTGAACTCTGGAAACACCATATATTTT. Translating gives CASSRGGAVNSGNTIYF.

A single count supports this clone. This rearrangement joins TRBV19 to TRBJ2-5; 8 nucleotides line up with TRBD2. V was clipped by 4 bases and J by 4 bases; unmatched bases: 5. CDR1 and CDR2 (germline): LNHDA, SQIVND (reference sequence). The CDR3 runs to 14 residues. The CDR3 nucleotides are TGTGCCAGTAGTAGAGCGGGAGTGAGAGAGACCCAGTACTTC. Its translation is CASSRAGVRETQYF. The full variable domain, in which reference TRBV19 and TRBJ2-5 provide the parts outside the CDR3, is DGGITQSPKYLFRKEGQNVTLSCEQNLNHDAMYWYRQDPGQGLRLIYYSQIVNDFQKGDIAEGYSVSREKKESFPLTVTSAQKNPTAFYLCASSRAGVRETQYFGPGTRLLVL.

The chain combines TRBV28 with TRBJ2-3; a weak D match, TRBD1 (5 bases). CDR1 and CDR2 (germline): MDHEN, SYDVKM. V was cut by 3 bases and J by 2 bases, with 15 bases left in between. This CDR3 is built from 16 residues. As DNA, the CDR3 is TGTGCCAGCAGTTTCCCCATGACAGTCCACACAGATACGCAGTATTTT. Residues: CASSFPMTVHTDTQYF.

The gene calls are TRBV29-1 and TRBJ2-2; 9 bases map to TRBD1. Germline CDR1 SQVTM, CDR2 ANQGSEA. The CDR3 loop spans 14 amino acids. Trimming at V came to 4 bases and at J to 8 bases, leaving 8 bases not matched to a gene. The chain's CDR3 is CSVVQGAISGELFF. The CDR3 DNA sequence: TGCAGCGTTGTACAGGGGGCGATATCAGGGGAGCTGTTTTTT.

The chain joins TRBV25-1 to TRBJ1-5; 9 bases map to TRBD1. Germline V gene data show CDR1 as MGHDK and CDR2 as SYGVNS. The CDR3 has 15 residues. V gave up 4 bases and J gave up 6 bases; unmatched junction bases: 7. CDR3 residues: CASSASGTGSQPQHF. The CDR3 coding sequence is TGTGCCAGCAGTGCATCCGGGACAGGGAGTCAGCCCCAGCATTTT.

The V gene is TRBV5-6, the J gene TRBJ1-5, with D possibly being TRBD1 (5 bases). The CDR3 has 14 amino acids. Germline CDR1 SGHDT, CDR2 YYEEEE. Trimming took 1 base from V and 7 from J, leaving 12 bases between them. CDR3: CASSLRGNQQPQHF. CDR3 DNA: TGTGCCAGCAGCTTGAGGGGTAATCAGCAGCCCCAGCATTTT.

The chain links TRBV19 to TRBJ1-6; 9 bases fit TRBD1. Germline-derived CDR1 and CDR2 are LNHDA and SQIVND (reference sequence). This CDR3 is built from 13 residues. V dropped 6 bases and J dropped 10; count of bases not matched to a gene: 4. The CDR3 DNA reads as TGTGCCAGTAGGGGGACAGGGAGATCACCCCTCCACTTT. It codes for CASRGTGRSPLHF.

This sequence joins TRBV7-8 and TRBJ1-2; 7 bases line up with TRBD1. CDR3 length: 13 amino acids. Germline CDR1 reads SGHVS; CDR2 reads FQNEAQ. The J segment lost 8 bases and the V segment lost 3 bases, leaving 6 bases of the junction unmatched. CDR3 in amino acids: CASSFRDSVGYTF. The CDR3 nucleotides are TGTGCCAGCAGCTTCCGGGACAGTGTCGGCTACACCTTC.

J is TRBJ2-1 and V is TRBV25-1, with D unresolved. V dropped 2 bases and J dropped 10 bases, with 15 bases sitting between them. Germline CDR1 reads MGHDK; CDR2 reads SYGVNS. CDR3 size: 14 residues. DNA of the CDR3: TGTGCCAGCAGTGAACTTGGCGGCTGGCGGGAGCAGTTCTTC. It encodes CASSELGGWREQFF.

Only a few counts were recorded for this clone. V is TRBV6-2 or TRBV6-3 and J is TRBJ1-4; weak D call: TRBD1 (6 bases). The CDR3 sequence is 15 residues long. Germline assignment: CDR1 MNHEY and CDR2 SVGEGT. Trimming took off 5 bases at V and 7 bases at J, with 17 bases between the two ends. The CDR3: CASSAPGTRGEKLFF. The CDR3 DNA sequence: TGTGCCAGCAGTGCTCCCGGGACACGAGGTGAAAAACTGTTTTTT.

V usage is TRBV27 and J usage is TRBJ1-4; 9 nucleotides align to TRBD1. V shed 5 bases and J 6 bases; nucleotides not matched to a gene: 7. CDR1 and CDR2 from the germline V gene are MNHEY and SMNVEV (reference sequence). The CDR3 covers 15 residues. CDR3 loop: CASSPGQGFYEKLFF. The CDR3 region has the DNA TGTGCCAGCAGTCCCGGACAGGGGTTTTATGAAAAACTGTTTTTT.

The chain couples TRBV7-6 to TRBJ2-7; the match to TRBD2 covers 13 bases. The CDR3 extends over 17 amino acids. Germline values: CDR1 SGHVS, CDR2 FNYEAQ. V shed 1 base and J 3 bases; nucleotides not matched to a gene: 6. CDR3 nucleotides: TGTGCCAGCAGCTTAGGACAACTAGCGGGAGGGTACTACGAGCAGTACGTC. Translating gives CASSLGQLAGGYYEQYV.

In this sample, this clone turned up a few times. The rearrangement joins TRBV28 to TRBJ1-2; D might be TRBD1 (5 bases). The V gene's germline CDR1 is MDHEN and CDR2 SYDVKM. This CDR3 region has 15 residues. With 6 bases removed from V and 6 bases from J, the gap between germline ends came to 20 bases. The CDR3 bases are TGTGCCAGCAGCCACGGAGGGGCAAACTTGGATGGCTACACCTTC. Translation: CASSHGGANLDGYTF.

V and J are TRBV19 and TRBJ1-6; a possible D gene is TRBD1 (6 bases). This CDR3 has 14 amino acids. The germline V and J ends were trimmed by 6 bases and 5 bases, with 11 bases remaining between them. Germline V gene lookup returns CDR1 LNHDA and CDR2 SQIVND (reference sequence). CDR3 bases: TGTGCCAGTAGCCAGGACAGCAATAATTCACCCCTCCACTTT. This sequence encodes CASSQDSNNSPLHF.

This clone showed up many times. The genes are TRBV27 and TRBJ1-2, with 7 nucleotides matching TRBD1. CDR1 MNHEY and CDR2 SMNVEV come from the germline V gene (reference sequence). The CDR3 loop spans 12 amino acids. Trimming cost V 4 bases and J 8 bases; bases outside gene matches: 4. DNA of the CDR3: TGTGCCAGCAGTTCGACAGGGACGGGCTACACCTTC. Amino acids: CASSSTGTGYTF.

This clone was seen once. In DNA form, the CDR3 reads TGTGCCAGCAAGGAGCGGGGGAGCTCCTACGAGCAGTACTTC. This encodes CASKERGSSYEQYF. The chain recombines TRBV28 with TRBJ2-7; TRBD2 agrees at 8 bases. This CDR3 spans 14 amino acids. The germline V gene encodes CDR1 MDHEN and CDR2 SYDVKM. Trimming took 7 bases from V and 0 from J; bases not matched to a gene: 5. Variable domain in full (rest from reference TRBV28 and TRBJ2-7): DVKVTQSSRYLVKRTGEKVFLECVQDMDHENMFWYRQDPGLGLRLIYFSYDVKMKEKGDIPEGYSVSREKKERFSLILESASTNQTSMYLCASKERGSSYEQYFGPGTRLTVT.

This chain joins TRBV11-2 and TRBJ1-5; D is perhaps TRBD1 (6 bases). The germline gives CDR1 SGHAT, CDR2 FQNNGV. The length of the CDR3 is 19 residues. V was clipped by 0 bases and J by 0 bases, with 18 bases between them. CDR3 region: CASSLEFRDISYSNQPQHF. In DNA form, the CDR3 reads TGTGCCAGCAGCTTAGAATTCCGGGACATCTCCTATAGCAATCAGCCCCAGCATTTT.

The chain employs TRBV15 and TRBJ1-1; 7 bases fit TRBD1. The germline V gene has CDR1 LNHNV and CDR2 YYDKDF (reference sequence). After removal of 3 bases from V and 4 bases from J, the junction contained 17 bases not matched to a gene. The CDR3 length is 18 residues. CDR3 region: CATSSPVTLTGRGTEAFF. The CDR3 DNA is TGTGCCACCAGCAGCCCCGTTACCTTGACAGGGCGAGGCACTGAAGCTTTCTTT. Full variable domain (missing parts from reference TRBV15 and TRBJ1-1): DAMVIQNPRYQVTQFGKPVTLSCSQTLNHNVMYWYQQKSSQAPKLLFHYYDKDFNNEADTPDNFQSRRPNTSFCFLDIRSPGLGDTAMYLCATSSPVTLTGRGTEAFFGQGTRLTVV.

This chain joins TRBV30 and TRBJ2-7, with D possibly being TRBD1 (6 bases). There are 13 residues in the CDR3. V lost 2 bases to trimming and J lost 4 bases, with 12 bases between them. From germline, CDR1 is GTSNPN and CDR2 SVGIG (reference sequence). CDR3 DNA: TGTGCCTGGAGTTTGGGGACACATTACGAGCAGTACTTC. Amino acid sequence: CAWSLGTHYEQYF.

The chain uses TRBV2 and TRBJ2-7; the match to TRBD1 covers 9 bases. Germline V CDR1 and CDR2: SNHLY, FYNNEI. V was pared by 8 bases and J by 7 bases, with 6 bases of the junction left unmatched. The length of the CDR3 is 12 residues. The CDR3: CASRMTGGEQYV. CDR3 sequence (DNA): TGTGCCAGCCGGATGACAGGGGGAGAGCAGTACGTC.

The chain uses TRBV20-1 and TRBJ1-4; TRBD1 might be the D (5 bases). Germline CDR1 is DFQATT and CDR2 is SNEGSKA (reference sequence). V gave up 6 bases and J gave up 8 bases, with 10 bases separating them. The CDR3 runs to 11 residues. The DNA of the CDR3 is TGCAGTGCGACGACAGAAGAAAAACTGTTTTTT. This gives the protein CSATTEEKLFF.

This rearrangement joins TRBV7-3 to TRBJ2-1; TRBD2 aligns across 12 bases. Germline lookup yields CDR1 SGHTA and CDR2 FQGTGA. This CDR3 has 16 amino acids. J gave up 6 bases and V 4 bases, and 7 bases lay outside the gene matches. The CDR3 DNA follows: TGTGCCAGCAGCTCCTCACTAGCGGGGGGCCTCAATGAGCAGTTCTTC. As protein: CASSSSLAGGLNEQFF.

The chain combines TRBV3-1 (or the pseudogene TRBV3-2) with TRBJ1-6; tentative D call: TRBD1 (5 bases). This CDR3 comprises 15 residues. V lost 0 bases and J 5 bases, leaving 8 bases between the germline ends. Germline V gene data show CDR1 as LGHDT and CDR2 as YNNKEL (reference sequence). CDR3 protein: CASSQDSGNNSPLHF. CDR3 sequence (DNA): TGTGCCAGCAGCCAAGATTCAGGGAATAATTCACCCCTCCACTTT.

The rearrangement joins TRBV12-5 to TRBJ2-6; maybe TRBD1 (6 bases). The ends were cut back, 2 bases at V and 4 bases at J, with 9 bases in the middle. Per the germline V gene, CDR1 is LGHNT and CDR2 is FRNRAP. This CDR3 has 15 residues. The CDR3 sequence is CASGLSGQGANVLTF. CDR3 in DNA: TGTGCTAGTGGTTTGAGCGGACAGGGGGCCAACGTCCTGACTTTC. Looking up the rest from reference TRBV12-5 and TRBJ2-6 gives the full variable domain: DARVTQTPRHKVTEMGQEVTMRCQPILGHNTVFWYRQTMMQGLELLAYFRNRAPLDDSGMPKDRFSAEMPDATLATLKIQPSEPRDSAVYFCASGLSGQGANVLTFGAGSRLTVL.